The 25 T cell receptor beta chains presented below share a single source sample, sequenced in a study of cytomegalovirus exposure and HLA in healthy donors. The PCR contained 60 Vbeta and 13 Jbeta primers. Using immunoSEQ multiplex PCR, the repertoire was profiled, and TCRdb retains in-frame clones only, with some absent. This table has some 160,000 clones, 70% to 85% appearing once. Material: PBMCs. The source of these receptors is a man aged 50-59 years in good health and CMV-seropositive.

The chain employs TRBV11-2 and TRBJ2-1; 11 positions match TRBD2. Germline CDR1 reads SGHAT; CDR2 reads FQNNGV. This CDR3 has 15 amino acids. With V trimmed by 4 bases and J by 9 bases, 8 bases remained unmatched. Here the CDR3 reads CASSSGLAGGSEQFF. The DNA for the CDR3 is TGTGCCAGCAGCTCCGGGCTAGCGGGAGGAAGTGAGCAGTTCTTC.

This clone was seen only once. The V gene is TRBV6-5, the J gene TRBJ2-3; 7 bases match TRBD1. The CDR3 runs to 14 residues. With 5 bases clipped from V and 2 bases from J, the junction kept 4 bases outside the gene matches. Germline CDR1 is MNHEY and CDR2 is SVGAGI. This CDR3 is CASSPQGDTDTQYF. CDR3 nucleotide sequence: TGTGCCAGCAGTCCCCAGGGGGACACAGATACGCAGTATTTT.

CDR3 nucleotide sequence: TGTGCCAGCACAGAAATTCAGCCCCAGCATTTT. Translation: CASTEIQPQHF. V gene TRBV6-4 combines with J gene TRBJ1-5; D ambiguous. The CDR3 totals 11 residues. Germline V gene sequence: CDR1 MRHNA, CDR2 SNTAGT. V lost 7 bases and J lost 6, with 7 bases in between.

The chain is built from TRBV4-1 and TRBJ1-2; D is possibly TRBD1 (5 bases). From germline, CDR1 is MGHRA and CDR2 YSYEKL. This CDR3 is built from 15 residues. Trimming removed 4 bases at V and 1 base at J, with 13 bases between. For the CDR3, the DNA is TGCGCCAGCAGCCCCCGGGAGGGGATTAACTATGGCTACACCTTC. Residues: CASSPREGINYGYTF.

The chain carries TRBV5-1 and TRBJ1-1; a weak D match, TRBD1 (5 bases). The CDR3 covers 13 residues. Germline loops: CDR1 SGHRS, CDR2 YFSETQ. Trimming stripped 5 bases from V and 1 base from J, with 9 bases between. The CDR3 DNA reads TGCGCCAGCAGGGTAGACAGGAACACTGAAGCTTTCTTT. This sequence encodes CASRVDRNTEAFF. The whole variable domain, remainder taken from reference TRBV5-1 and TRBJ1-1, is KAGVTQTPRYLIKTRGQQVTLSCSPISGHRSVSWYQQTPGQGLQFLFEYFSETQRNKGNFPGRFSGRQFSNSRSEMNVSTLELGDSALYLCASRVDRNTEAFFGQGTRLTVV.

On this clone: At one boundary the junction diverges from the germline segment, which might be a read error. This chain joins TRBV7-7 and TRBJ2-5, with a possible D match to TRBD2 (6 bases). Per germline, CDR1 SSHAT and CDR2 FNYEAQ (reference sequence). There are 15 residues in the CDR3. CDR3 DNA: TGTGCTAGCAGCTTAGTCGGAGGGTTTGAAGAGACCCAGTACTTC. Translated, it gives CASSLVGGFEETQYF.

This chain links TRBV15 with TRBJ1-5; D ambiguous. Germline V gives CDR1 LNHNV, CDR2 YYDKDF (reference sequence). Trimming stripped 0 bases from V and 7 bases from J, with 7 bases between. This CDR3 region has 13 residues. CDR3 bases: TGTGCCACCAGCAGAGATTTGGCACAGCCCCAGCATTTT. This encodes CATSRDLAQPQHF.

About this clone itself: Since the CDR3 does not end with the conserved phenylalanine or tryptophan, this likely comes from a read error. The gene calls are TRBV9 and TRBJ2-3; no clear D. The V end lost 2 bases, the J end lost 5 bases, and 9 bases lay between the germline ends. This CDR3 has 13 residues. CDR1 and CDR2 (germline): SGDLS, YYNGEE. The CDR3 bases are TGTGCCAGCAGCGTGGCCACGGGAGATACGCAGTATCTT. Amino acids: CASSVATGDTQYL.

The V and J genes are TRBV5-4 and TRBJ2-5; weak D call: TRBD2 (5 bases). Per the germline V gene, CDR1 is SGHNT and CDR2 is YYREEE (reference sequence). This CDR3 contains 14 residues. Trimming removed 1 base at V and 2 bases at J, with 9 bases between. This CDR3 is CASSLKSGQETQYF. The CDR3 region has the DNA TGTGCCAGCAGCTTGAAGAGCGGTCAAGAGACCCAGTACTTC.

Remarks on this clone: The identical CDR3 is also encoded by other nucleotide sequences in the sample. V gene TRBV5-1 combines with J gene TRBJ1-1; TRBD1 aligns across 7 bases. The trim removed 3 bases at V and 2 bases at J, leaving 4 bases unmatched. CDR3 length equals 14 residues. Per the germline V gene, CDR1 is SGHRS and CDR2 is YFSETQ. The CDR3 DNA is TGCGCCAGCAGCTCCCGACAGGGTAACACTGAAGCTTTCTTT. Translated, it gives CASSSRQGNTEAFF. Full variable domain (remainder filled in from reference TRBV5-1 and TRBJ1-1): KAGVTQTPRYLIKTRGQQVTLSCSPISGHRSVSWYQQTPGQGLQFLFEYFSETQRNKGNFPGRFSGRQFSNSRSEMNVSTLELGDSALYLCASSSRQGNTEAFFGQGTRLTVV.

Written as DNA, the CDR3 is TGCGCCAGCAGCCAAGGGCTAGCGGGATCGGGGACCCAGTACTTC. This codes for CASSQGLAGSGTQYF. V is TRBV4-1 and J is TRBJ2-5; 9 bases are a match to TRBD2. This CDR3 comprises 15 residues. J gave up 7 bases and V 1 base, and 7 bases lay outside the gene matches. Germline V gene lookup returns CDR1 MGHRA and CDR2 YSYEKL.

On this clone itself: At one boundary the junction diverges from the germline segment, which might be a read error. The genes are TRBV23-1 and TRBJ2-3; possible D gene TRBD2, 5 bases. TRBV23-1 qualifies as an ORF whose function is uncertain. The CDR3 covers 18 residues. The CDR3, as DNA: TGCGCTAGCAGAGTTTTCCCCGGACTCATGCACGACACAGATACGCAGTATTTT. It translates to CASRVFPGLMHDTDTQYF.

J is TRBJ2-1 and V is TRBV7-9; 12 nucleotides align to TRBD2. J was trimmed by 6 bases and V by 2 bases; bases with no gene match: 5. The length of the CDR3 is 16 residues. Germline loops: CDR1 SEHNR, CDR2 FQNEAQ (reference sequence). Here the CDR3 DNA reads TGTGCCAGCAGCTTAAGAGGACTAGCGGGGTCCAATGAGCAGTTCTTC. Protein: CASSLRGLAGSNEQFF. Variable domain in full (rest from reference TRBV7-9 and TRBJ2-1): DTGVSQNPRHKITKRGQNVTFRCDPISEHNRLYWYRQTLGQGPEFLTYFQNEAQLEKSRLLSDRFSAERPKGSFSTLEIQRTEQGDSAMYLCASSLRGLAGSNEQFFGPGTRLTVL.

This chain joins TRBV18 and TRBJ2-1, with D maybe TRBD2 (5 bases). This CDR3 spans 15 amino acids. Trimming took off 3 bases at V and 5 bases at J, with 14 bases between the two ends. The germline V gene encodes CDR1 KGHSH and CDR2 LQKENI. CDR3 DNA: TGTGCCAGCTCACCCGATTACGGGGTTGACAATGAGCAGTTCTTC. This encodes CASSPDYGVDNEQFF.

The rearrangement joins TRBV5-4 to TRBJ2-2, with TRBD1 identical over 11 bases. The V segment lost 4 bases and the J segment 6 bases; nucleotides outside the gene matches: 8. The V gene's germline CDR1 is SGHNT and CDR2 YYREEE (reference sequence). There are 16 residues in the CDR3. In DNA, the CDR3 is TGTGCCAGCAGCCCGATGGACAGGGGGCTTCCCGGGGAGCTGTTTTTT. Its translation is CASSPMDRGLPGELFF.

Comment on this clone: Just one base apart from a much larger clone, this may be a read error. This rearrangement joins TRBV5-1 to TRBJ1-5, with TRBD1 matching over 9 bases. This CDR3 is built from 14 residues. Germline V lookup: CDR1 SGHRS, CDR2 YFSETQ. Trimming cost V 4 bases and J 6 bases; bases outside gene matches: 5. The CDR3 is CASSRTGAGQPQHF. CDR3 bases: TGCGCCAGCAGCAGGACAGGGGCAGGTCAGCCCCAGCATTTT.

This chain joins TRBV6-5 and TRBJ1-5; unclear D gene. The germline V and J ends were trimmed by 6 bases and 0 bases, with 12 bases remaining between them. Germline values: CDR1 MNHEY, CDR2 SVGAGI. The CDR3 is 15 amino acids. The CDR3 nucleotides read TGTGCCAGCAGAACTACGGCAGTTAGCAATCAGCCCCAGCATTTT. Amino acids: CASRTTAVSNQPQHF.

DNA for the CDR3: TGCGCCATCGAGCCGAGCCCTGGGGCCAACGTCCTGACTTTC. Translated, it gives CAIEPSPGANVLTF. The chain joins TRBV5-1 to TRBJ2-6; no firm D call. V lost 9 bases and J 2 bases, leaving 12 bases between the germline ends. This CDR3 comprises 14 residues. Germline V gives CDR1 SGHRS, CDR2 YFSETQ.

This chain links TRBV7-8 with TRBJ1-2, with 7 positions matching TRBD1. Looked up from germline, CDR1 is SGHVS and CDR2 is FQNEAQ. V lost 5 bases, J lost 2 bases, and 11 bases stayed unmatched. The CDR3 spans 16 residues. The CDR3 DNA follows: TGTGCCAGCAGCGTAGGCGGGACAGCGCAGAACTATGGCTACACCTTC. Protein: CASSVGGTAQNYGYTF.

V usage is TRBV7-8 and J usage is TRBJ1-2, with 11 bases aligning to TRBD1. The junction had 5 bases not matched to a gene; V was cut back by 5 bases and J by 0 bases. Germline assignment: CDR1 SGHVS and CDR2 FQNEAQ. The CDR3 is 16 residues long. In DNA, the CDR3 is TGTGCCAGCAGCCGGGGACAGGGGGAAGCTAACTATGGCTACACCTTC. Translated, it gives CASSRGQGEANYGYTF.

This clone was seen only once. In DNA, the CDR3 is TGCGCCAGCAGTGAGTCGAGGCGAGCGGGGGGGCCGTTGGAGACCCAGTACTTC. Encoded protein: CASSESRRAGGPLETQYF. The chain employs TRBV10-2 and TRBJ2-5; TRBD2 aligns across 10 bases. CDR1 and CDR2 (germline): WSHSY, SAAADI. The CDR3 runs to 18 residues. The V and J ends lost 0 bases and 5 bases, in that order; junction bases with no gene match: 12.

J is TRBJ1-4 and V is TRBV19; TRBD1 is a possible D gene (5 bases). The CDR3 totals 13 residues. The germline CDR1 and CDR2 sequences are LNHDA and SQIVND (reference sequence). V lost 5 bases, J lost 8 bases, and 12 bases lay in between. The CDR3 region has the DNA TGTGCCAGTAGTGCCACAGGATTCGAAAAACTGTTTTTT. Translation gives CASSATGFEKLFF.

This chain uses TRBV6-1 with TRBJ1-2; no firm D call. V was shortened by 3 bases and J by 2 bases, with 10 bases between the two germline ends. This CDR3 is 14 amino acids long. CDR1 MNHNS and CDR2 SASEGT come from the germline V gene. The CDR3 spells CASSERVGNYGYTF. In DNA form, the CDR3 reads TGTGCCAGCAGTGAGAGGGTTGGGAACTATGGCTACACCTTC.

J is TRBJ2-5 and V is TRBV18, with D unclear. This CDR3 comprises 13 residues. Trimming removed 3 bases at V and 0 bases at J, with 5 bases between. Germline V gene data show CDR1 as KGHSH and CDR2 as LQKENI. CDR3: CASSPHNQETQYF. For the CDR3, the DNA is TGTGCCAGCTCACCCCACAACCAAGAGACCCAGTACTTC.

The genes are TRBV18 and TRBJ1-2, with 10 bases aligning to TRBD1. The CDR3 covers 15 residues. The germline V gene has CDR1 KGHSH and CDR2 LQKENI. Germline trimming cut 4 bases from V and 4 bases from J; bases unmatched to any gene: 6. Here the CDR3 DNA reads TGTGCCAGCTCACAACGGGACAGGGGCGTCTATGGCTACACCTTC. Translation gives CASSQRDRGVYGYTF.